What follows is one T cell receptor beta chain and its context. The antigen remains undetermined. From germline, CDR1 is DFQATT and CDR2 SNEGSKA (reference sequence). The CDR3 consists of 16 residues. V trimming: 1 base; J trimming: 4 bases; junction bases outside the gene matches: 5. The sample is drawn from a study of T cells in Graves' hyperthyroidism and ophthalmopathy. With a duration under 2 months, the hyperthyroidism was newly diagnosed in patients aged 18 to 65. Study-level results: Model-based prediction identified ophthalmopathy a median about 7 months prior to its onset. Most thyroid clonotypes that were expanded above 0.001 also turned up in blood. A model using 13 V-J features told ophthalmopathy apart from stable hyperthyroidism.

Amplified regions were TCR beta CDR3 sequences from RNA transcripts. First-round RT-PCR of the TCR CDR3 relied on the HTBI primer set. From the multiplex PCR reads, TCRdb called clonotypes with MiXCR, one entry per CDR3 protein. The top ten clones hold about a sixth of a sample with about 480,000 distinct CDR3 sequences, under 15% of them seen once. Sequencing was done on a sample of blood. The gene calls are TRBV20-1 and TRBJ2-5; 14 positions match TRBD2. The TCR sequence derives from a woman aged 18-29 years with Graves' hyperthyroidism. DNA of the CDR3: TGCAGTGCTAGAGGACTAGCGGGAGGGCCCCGAGAGACCCAGTACTTC. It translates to CSARGLAGGPRETQYF.